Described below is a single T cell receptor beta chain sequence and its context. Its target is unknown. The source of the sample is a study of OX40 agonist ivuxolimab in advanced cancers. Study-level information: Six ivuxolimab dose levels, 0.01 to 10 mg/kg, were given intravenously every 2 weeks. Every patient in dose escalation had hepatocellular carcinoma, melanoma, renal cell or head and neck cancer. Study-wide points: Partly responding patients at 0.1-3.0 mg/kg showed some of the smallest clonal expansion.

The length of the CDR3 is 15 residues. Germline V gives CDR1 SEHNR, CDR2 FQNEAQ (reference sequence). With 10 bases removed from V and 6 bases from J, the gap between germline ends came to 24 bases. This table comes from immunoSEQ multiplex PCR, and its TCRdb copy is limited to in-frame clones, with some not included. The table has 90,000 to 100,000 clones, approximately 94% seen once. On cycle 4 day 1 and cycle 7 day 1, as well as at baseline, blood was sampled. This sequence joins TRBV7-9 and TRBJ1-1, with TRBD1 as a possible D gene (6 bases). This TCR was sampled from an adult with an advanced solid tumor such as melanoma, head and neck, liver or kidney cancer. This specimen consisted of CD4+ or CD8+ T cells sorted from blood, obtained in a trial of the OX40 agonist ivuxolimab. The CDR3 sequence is CAITTPQGADSEAFF. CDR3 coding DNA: TGTGCCATAACCACCCCACAGGGCGCGGATTCTGAAGCTTTCTTT.